This T cell receptor beta chain was captured in a study of T cell responses to AZD1222 COVID-19 vaccine. Study outcomes and limitations: Close to half of all spike-specific TCRs reportedly target regions of the variants that are unmutated.

As to this clone: Its antigen is not identified.

The assay was immunoSEQ multiplex PCR, and TCRdb's table has in-frame clones only and misses some. The data contain roughly 97,000 clones, about 89% of them singletons. Germline CDR1 and CDR2: SGHNT and YENEEA. This CDR3 contains 13 residues. V lost 4 bases and J lost 0, with 6 bases in between. The TCR was taken from an adult who received the MenACWY meningococcal vaccine as a control. This chain uses TRBV11-3 with TRBJ1-1; D is uncertain. Sequencing used peripheral blood, obtained 28 days after the second dose of the MenACWY control vaccine. The CDR3 is CASSYTLNTEAFF. As DNA, the CDR3 is TGTGCCAGCAGCTACACCTTGAACACTGAAGCTTTCTTT.